This T cell receptor (beta chain) was captured in a study of CD8 T cells in ankylosing spondylitis. Overall study findings and caveats: Seemingly distinctive of ankylosing spondylitis blood was a TCR beta motif formed by eight highly homologous variants.

TCRdb recomputed calls from the 5' RACE reads with MiXCR, one row per CDR3 protein. This sample has 150,000 to 200,000 distinct CDR3 sequences, with around 17% found just once. This clonotype showed up just a few times. Its target is not known. The TCR comes from a male donor with ankylosing spondylitis or in good health (not recorded which). The sample taken for sequencing was blood, either unsorted or a sorted T cell fraction (not recorded which).

The CDR3 region is CASSLGRIQETQYF. CDR3 bases: TGCGCCAGCAGCTTAGGACGGATACAAGAGACCCAGTACTTC. The chain recombines TRBV5-1 with TRBJ2-5; D is unclear. Trimming cost V 2 bases and J 2 bases, with 10 bases left between them. CDR1 and CDR2 (germline): SGHRS, YFSETQ. The length of the CDR3 is 14 residues. The entire variable domain, with the rest obtained from reference TRBV5-1 and TRBJ2-5, is as follows: KAGVTQTPRYLIKTRGQQVTLSCSPISGHRSVSWYQQTPGQGLQFLFEYFSETQRNKGNFPGRFSGRQFSNSRSEMNVSTLELGDSALYLCASSLGRIQETQYFGPGTRLLVL.